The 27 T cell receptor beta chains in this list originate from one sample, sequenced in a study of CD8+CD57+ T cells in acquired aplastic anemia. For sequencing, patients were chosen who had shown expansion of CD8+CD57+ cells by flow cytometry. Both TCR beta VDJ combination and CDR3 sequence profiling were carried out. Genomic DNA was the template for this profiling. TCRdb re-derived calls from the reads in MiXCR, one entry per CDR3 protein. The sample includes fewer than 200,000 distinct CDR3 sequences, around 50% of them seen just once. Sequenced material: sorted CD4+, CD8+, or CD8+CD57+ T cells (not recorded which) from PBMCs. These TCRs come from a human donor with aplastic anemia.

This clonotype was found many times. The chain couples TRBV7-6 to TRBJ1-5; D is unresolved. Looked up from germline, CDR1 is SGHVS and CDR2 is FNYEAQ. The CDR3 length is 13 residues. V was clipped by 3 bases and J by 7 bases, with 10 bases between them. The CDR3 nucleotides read TGTGCCAGCAGCTTGGACGGTGGGCAGCCCCAGCATTTT. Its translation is CASSLDGGQPQHF.

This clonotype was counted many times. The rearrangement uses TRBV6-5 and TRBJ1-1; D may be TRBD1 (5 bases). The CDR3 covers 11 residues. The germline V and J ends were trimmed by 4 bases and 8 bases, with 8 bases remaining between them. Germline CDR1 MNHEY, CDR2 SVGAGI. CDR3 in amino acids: CASSWRTEAFF. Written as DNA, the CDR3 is TGTGCCAGCAGTTGGAGGACAGAAGCTTTCTTT.

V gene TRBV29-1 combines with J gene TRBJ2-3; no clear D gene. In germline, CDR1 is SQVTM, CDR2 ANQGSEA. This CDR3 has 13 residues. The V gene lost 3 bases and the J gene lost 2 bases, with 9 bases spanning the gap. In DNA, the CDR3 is TGCAGCGTTGATTGGCAGAACACAGATACGCAGTATTTT. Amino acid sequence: CSVDWQNTDTQYF.

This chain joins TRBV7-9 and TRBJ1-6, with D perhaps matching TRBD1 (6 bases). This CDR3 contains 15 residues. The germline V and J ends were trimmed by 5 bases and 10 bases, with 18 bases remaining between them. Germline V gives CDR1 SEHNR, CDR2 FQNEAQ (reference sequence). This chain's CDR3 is CASSRDTGRRSPLHF. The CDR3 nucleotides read TGTGCCAGCAGCCGGGATACAGGGAGACGCTCACCCCTCCACTTT.

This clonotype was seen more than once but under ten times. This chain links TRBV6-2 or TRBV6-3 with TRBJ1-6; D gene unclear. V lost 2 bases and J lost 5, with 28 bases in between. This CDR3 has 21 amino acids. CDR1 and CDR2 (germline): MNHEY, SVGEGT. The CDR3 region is CASSYRFEFWVSKRNNSPLHF. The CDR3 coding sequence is TGTGCCAGCAGTTACCGGTTTGAGTTTTGGGTCAGCAAACGAAATAATTCACCCCTCCACTTT.

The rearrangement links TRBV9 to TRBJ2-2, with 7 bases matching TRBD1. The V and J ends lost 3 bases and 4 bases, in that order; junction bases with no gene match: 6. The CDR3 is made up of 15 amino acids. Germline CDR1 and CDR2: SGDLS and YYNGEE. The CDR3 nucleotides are TGTGCCAGCAGCGCAACAGGGGCTCCCACCGGGGAGCTGTTTTTT. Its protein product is CASSATGAPTGELFF.

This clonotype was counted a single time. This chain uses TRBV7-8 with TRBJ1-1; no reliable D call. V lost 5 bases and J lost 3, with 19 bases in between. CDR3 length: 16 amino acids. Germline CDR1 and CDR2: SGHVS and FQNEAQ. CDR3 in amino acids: CASSPFSGRIDTEAFF. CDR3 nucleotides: TGTGCCAGCAGCCCCTTTAGTGGCAGGATCGACACTGAAGCTTTCTTT.

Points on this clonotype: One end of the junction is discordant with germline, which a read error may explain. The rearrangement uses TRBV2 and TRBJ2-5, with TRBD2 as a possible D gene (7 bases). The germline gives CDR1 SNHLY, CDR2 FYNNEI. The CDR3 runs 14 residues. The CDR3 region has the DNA TGTGCCACCAGTGATCCGGGGGGCGGGGAGACCCAGTACTTC. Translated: CATSDPGGGETQYF.

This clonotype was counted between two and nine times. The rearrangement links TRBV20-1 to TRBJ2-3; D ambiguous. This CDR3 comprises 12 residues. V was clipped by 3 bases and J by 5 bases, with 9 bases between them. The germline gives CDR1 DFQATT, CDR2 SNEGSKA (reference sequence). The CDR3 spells CSARGRIDTQYF. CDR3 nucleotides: TGCAGTGCTAGGGGCCGGATAGATACGCAGTATTTT.

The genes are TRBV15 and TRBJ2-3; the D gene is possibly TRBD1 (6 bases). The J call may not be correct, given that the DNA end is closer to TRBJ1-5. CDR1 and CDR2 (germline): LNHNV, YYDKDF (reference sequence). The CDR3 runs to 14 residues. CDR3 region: CATAGRGGTDTQHF. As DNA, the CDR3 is TGTGCCACCGCGGGCAGGGGAGGCACAGATACGCAGCATTTT.

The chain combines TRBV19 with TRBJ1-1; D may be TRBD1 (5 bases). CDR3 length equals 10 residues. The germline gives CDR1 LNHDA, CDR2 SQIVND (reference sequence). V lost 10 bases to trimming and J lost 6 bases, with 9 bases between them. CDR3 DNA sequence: TGTGCCACCGTGGGGGCTGAAGCTTTCTTT. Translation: CATVGAEAFF.

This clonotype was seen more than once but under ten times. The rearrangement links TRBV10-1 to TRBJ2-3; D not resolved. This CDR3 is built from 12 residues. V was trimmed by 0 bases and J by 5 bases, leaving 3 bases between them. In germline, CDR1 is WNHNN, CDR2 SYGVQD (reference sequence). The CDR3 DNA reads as TGCGCCAGCAGTGAGTCGGTAGATACGCAGTATTTT. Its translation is CASSESVDTQYF.

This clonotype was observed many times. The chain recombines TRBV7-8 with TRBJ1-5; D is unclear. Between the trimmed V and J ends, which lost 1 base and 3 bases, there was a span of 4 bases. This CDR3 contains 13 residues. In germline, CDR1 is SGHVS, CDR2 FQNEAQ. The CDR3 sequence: CASSLVVNQPQHF. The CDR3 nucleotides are TGTGCCAGCAGCTTAGTGGTCAATCAGCCCCAGCATTTT. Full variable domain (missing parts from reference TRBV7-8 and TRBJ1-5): GAGVSQSPRYKVAKRGQDVALRCDPISGHVSLFWYQQALGQGPEFLTYFQNEAQLDKSGLPSDRFFAERPEGSVSTLKIQRTQQEDSAVYLCASSLVVNQPQHFGDGTRLSIL.

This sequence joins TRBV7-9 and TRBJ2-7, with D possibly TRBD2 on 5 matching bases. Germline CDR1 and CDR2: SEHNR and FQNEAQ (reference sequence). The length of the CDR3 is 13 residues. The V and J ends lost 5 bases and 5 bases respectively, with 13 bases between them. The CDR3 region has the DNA TGTGCCAGCAGCCCCGCCCTGAGGGACGAGCAGTACTTC. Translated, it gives CASSPALRDEQYF.

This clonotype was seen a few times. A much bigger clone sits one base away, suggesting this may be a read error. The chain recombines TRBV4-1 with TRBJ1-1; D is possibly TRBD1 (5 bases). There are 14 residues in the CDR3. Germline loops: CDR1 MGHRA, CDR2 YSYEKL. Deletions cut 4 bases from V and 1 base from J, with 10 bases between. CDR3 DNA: TGCGCCAGCAGCCGGGGGGGATCGAACACTGAAGCTTTCTTT. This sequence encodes CASSRGGSNTEAFF.

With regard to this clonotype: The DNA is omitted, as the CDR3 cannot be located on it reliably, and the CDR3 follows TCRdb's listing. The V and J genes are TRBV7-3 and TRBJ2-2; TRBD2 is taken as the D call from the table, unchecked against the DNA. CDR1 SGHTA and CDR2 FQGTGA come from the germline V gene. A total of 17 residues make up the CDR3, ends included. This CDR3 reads CASSLVGGGAYTGELLF.

The CDR3 spells CASGQGSTLNTEAFF. CDR3 nucleotides: TGTGCCAGCGGACAGGGGTCGACATTGAACACTGAAGCTTTCTTT. The rearrangement uses TRBV9 and TRBJ1-1; 9 positions match TRBD1. CDR3 size: 15 residues. Trimming at V came to 7 bases and at J to 0 bases, leaving 7 bases not matched to a gene. Germline V gene lookup returns CDR1 SGDLS and CDR2 YYNGEE.

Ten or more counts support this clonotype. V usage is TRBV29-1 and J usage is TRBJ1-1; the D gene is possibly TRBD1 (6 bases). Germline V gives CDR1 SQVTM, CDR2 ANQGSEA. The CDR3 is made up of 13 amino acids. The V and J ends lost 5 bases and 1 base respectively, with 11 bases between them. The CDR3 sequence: CSVSGQPNTEAFF. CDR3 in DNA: TGCAGCGTTAGCGGACAGCCGAACACTGAAGCTTTCTTT.

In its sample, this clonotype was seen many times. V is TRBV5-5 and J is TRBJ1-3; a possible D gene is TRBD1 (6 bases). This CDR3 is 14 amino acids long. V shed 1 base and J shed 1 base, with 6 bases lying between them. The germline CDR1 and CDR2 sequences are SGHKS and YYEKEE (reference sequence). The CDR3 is CASSLQGSGNTIYF. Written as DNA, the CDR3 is TGTGCCAGCAGCTTGCAGGGGTCTGGAAACACCATATATTTT.

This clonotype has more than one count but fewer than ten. The CDR3 nucleotides are TGTGCCAGCAGCCACCCCAAATTAGCGACCGGGGAGCTGTTTTTT. Protein product: CASSHPKLATGELFF. The rearrangement links TRBV3-1 to TRBJ2-2, with TRBD2 as a possible D gene (5 bases). The V gene lost 3 bases and the J gene lost 5 bases, with 13 bases spanning the gap. CDR1 and CDR2 (germline): LGHDT, YNNKEL (reference sequence). The CDR3 totals 15 residues.

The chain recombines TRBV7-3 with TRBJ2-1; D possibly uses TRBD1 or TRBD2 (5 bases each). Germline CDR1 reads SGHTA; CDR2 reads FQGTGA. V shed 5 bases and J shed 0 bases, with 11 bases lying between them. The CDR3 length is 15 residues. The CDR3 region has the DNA TGTGCCAGCAGCCTAGGGGAGAACTCCTACAATGAGCAGTTCTTC. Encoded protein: CASSLGENSYNEQFF. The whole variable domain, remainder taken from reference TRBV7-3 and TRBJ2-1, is GAGVSQTPSNKVTEKGKYVELRCDPISGHTALYWYRQSLGQGPEFLIYFQGTGAADDSGLPNDRFFAVRPEGSVSTLKIQRTERGDSAVYLCASSLGENSYNEQFFGPGTRLTVL.

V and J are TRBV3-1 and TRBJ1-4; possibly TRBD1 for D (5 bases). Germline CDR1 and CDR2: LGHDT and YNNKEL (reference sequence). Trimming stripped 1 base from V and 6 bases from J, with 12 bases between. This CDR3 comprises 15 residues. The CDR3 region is CASSQGGTQDEKLFF. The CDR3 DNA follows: TGTGCCAGCAGCCAAGGGGGGACCCAGGATGAAAAACTGTTTTTT. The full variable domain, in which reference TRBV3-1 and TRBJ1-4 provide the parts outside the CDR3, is DTAVSQTPKYLVTQMGNDKSIKCEQNLGHDTMYWYKQDSKKFLKIMFSYNNKELIINETVPNRFSPKSPDKAHLNLHINSLELGDSAVYFCASSQGGTQDEKLFFGSGTQLSVL.

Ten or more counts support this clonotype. The DNA for the CDR3 is TGTGCCAGCAGTGGTCGGGGACCGTACACTGAAGCTTTCTTT. Protein product: CASSGRGPYTEAFF. The chain has TRBV25-1 and TRBJ1-1, with D possibly TRBD1 on 5 matching bases. The ends were cut back, 4 bases at V and 3 bases at J, with 12 bases in the middle. The CDR3 runs to 14 residues. Germline CDR1 is MGHDK and CDR2 is SYGVNS.

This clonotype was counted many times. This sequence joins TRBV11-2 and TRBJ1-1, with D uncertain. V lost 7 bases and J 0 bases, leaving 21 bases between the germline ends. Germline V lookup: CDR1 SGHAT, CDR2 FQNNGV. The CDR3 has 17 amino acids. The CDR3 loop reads CASMSGQPFTMNTEAFF. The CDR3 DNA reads TGTGCCAGCATGTCCGGTCAACCGTTCACCATGAACACTGAAGCTTTCTTT.

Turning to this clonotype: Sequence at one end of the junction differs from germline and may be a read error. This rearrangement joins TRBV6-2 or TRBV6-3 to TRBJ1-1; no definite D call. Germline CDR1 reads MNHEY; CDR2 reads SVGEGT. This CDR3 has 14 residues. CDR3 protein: CASSYRQGNTEALF. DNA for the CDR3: TGTGCCAGCAGTTACCGCCAAGGGAACACTGAAGCTCTCTTT.

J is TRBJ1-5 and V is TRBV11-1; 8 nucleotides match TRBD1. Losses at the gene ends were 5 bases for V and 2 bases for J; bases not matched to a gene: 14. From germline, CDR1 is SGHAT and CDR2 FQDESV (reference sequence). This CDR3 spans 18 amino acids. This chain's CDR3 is CASSVTGGFPVGNQPQHF. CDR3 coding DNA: TGTGCCAGCAGCGTAACAGGGGGGTTCCCCGTCGGCAATCAGCCCCAGCATTTT.

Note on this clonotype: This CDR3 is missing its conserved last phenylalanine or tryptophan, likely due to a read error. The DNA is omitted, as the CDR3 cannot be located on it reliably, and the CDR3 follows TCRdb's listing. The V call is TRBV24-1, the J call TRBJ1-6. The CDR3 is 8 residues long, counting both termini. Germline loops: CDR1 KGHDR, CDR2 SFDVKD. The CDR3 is CATSDPTP.